This T cell receptor (beta chain) was observed in a study of cytomegalovirus exposure and HLA in healthy donors. V lost 0 bases and J lost 5; bases outside the gene matches: 6. There are 15 residues in the CDR3. CDR1 and CDR2 (germline): MGHRA, YSYEKL. This clone was seen only a few times. The antigen is undetermined. The primer mix had 60 Vbeta and 13 Jbeta primers. Some clones are missing from TCRdb's copy, which holds only in-frame ones; the method was immunoSEQ multiplex PCR. There are around 130,000 clones in the sample; about 85% occur only once, and under 2% lies in the top ten. General study findings and limits: Across donors, presence/absence analyses took sequencing depth to be roughly uniform. Altogether, 160 or so TCR beta chains were recorded as cytomegalovirus-associated. Association of fewer than 20,000 TCR beta sequences with HLA alleles was found at 0.05 false discovery rate in a later analysis.

The origin of this receptor is a boy aged 10-17 years in good health and CMV-seronegative. Sequencing was performed on PBMCs. V and J are TRBV4-1 and TRBJ1-1, with 7 bases matching TRBD1. As DNA, the CDR3 is TGCGCCAGCAGCCAAGAGCGGACAGGATTAACTGAAGCTTTCTTT. It translates to CASSQERTGLTEAFF.